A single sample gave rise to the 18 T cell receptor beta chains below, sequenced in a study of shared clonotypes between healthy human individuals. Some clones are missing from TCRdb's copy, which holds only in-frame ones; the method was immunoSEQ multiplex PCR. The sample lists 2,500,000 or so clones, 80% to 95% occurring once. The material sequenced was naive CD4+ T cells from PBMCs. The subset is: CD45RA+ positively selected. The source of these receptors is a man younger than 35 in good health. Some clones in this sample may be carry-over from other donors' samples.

The CDR3 nucleotides read TGTGCCAGCAGTCGGCCCCCCGGGGCGCGGGAGCAGTACTTC. Translation: CASSRPPGAREQYF. The chain is built from TRBV28 and TRBJ2-7; D is tentatively TRBD1 or TRBD2 (5 bases each). From germline, CDR1 is MDHEN and CDR2 SYDVKM. The V and J ends lost 5 bases and 7 bases respectively, with 18 bases between them. The CDR3 runs 14 residues.

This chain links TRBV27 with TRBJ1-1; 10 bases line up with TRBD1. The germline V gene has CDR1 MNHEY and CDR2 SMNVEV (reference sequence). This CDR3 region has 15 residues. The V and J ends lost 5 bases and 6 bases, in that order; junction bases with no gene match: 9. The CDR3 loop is CASSTRTGGLAEAFF. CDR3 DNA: TGTGCCAGCAGTACCCGGACAGGGGGGCTCGCTGAAGCTTTCTTT.

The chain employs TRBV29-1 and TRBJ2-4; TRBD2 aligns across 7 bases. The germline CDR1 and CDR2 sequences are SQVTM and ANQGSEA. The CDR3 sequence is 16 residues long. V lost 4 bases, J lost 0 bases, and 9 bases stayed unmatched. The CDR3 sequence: CSVGGRDYEAKNIQYF. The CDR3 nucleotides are TGCAGCGTTGGAGGTCGGGACTACGAAGCCAAAAACATTCAGTACTTC.

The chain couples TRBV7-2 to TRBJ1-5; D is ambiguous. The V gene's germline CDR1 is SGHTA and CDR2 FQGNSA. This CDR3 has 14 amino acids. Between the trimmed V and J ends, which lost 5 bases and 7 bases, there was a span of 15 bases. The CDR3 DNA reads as TGTGCCAGCAGCCCTTATTTTTCGGGGCAGCCCCAGCATTTT. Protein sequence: CASSPYFSGQPQHF.

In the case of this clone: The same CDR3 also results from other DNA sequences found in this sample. The DNA of the CDR3 is TGTGCCAGCTCACCTGGTGGGGGTTCAGAGACCCAGTACTTC. Translating it yields CASSPGGGSETQYF. V is TRBV18 and J is TRBJ2-5; TRBD1 or TRBD2 may be the D gene (5 bases each). The germline V gene has CDR1 KGHSH and CDR2 LQKENI. CDR3 length: 14 amino acids. The V end was cut by 3 bases, the J end by 4 bases, with 12 bases between. The whole variable domain, remainder taken from reference TRBV18 and TRBJ2-5, is NAGVMQNPRHLVRRRGQEARLRCSPMKGHSHVYWYRQLPEEGLKFMVYLQKENIIDESGMPKERFSAEFPKEGPSILRIQQVVRGDSAAYFCASSPGGGSETQYFGPGTRLLVL.

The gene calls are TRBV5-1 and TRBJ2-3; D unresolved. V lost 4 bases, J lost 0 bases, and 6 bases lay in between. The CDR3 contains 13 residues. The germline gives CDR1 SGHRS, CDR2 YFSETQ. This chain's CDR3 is CASSITSTDTQYF. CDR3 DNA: TGCGCCAGCAGCATAACTAGCACAGATACGCAGTATTTT. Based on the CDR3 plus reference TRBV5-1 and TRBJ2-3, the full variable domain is KAGVTQTPRYLIKTRGQQVTLSCSPISGHRSVSWYQQTPGQGLQFLFEYFSETQRNKGNFPGRFSGRQFSNSRSEMNVSTLELGDSALYLCASSITSTDTQYFGPGTRLTVL.

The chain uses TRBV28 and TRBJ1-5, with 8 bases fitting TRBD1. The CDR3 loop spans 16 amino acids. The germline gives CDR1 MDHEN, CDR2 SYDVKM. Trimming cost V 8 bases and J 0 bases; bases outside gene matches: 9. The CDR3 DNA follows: TGTGCCAGCCTACTCCGGGACAGGCTTAGCAATCAGCCCCAGCATTTT. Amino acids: CASLLRDRLSNQPQHF.

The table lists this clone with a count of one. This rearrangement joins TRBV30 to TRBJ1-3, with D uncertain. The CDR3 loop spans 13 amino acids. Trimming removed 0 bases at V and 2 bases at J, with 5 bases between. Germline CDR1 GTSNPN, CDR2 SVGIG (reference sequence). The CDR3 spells CAWSVDTGNTIYF. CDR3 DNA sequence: TGTGCCTGGAGTGTCGATACTGGAAACACCATATATTTT.

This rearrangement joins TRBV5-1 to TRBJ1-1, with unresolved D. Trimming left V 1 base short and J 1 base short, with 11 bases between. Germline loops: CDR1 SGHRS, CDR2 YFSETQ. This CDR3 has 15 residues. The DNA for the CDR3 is TGCGCCAGCAGCTTGAATTCTGGAGCGAACACTGAAGCTTTCTTT. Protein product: CASSLNSGANTEAFF.

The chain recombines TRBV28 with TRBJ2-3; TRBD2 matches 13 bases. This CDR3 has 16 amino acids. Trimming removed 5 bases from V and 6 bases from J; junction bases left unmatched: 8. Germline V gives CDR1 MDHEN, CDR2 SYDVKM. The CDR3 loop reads CASSTPGLAGTDTQYF. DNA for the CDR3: TGTGCCAGCAGTACACCGGGACTAGCGGGAACGGATACGCAGTATTTT.

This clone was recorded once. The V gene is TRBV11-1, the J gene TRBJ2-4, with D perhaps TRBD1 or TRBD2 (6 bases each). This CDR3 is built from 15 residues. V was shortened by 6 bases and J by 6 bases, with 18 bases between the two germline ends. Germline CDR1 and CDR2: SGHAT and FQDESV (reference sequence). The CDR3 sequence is CASSSGAGHPNIQYF. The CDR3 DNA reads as TGTGCCAGCAGTTCAGGGGCGGGACATCCAAACATTCAGTACTTC.

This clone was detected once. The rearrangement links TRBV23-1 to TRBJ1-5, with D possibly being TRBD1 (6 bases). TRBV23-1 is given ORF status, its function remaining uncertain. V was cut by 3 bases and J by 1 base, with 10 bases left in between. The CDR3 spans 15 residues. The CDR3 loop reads CASSQSDRSNQPQHF. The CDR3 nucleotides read TGCGCCAGCAGTCAGTCTGACAGGAGCAATCAGCCCCAGCATTTT.

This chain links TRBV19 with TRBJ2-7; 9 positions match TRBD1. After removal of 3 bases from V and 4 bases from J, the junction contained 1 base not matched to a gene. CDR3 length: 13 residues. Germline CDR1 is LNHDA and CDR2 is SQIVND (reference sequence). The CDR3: CASSMDRGYEQYF. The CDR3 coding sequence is TGTGCCAGTAGTATGGACAGGGGTTACGAGCAGTACTTC.

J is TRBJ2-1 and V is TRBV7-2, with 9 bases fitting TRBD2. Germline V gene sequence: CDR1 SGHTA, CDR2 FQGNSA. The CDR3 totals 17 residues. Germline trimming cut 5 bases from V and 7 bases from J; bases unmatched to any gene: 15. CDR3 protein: CASSAYSLAGVGNEQFF. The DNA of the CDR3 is TGTGCCAGCAGCGCCTATTCACTAGCGGGTGTGGGTAATGAGCAGTTCTTC.

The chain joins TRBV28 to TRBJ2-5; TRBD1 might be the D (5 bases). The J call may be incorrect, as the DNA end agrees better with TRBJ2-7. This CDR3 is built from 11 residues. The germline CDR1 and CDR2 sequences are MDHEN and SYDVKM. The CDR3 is CASSVQDEQYF. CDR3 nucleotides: TGTGCCAGCAGTGTACAGGACGAGCAGTACTTC.

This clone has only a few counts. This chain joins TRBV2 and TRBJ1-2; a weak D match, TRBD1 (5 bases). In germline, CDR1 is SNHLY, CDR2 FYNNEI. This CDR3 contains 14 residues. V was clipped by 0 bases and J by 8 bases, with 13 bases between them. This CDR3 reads CASSEAPTGVGYTF. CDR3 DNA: TGTGCCAGCAGTGAAGCGCCCACGGGGGTCGGCTACACCTTC. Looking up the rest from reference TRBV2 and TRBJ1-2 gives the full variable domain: EPEVTQTPSHQVTQMGQEVILRCVPISNHLYFYWYRQILGQKVEFLVSFYNNEISEKSEIFDDQFSVERPDGSNFTLKIRSTKLEDSAMYFCASSEAPTGVGYTFGSGTRLTVV.

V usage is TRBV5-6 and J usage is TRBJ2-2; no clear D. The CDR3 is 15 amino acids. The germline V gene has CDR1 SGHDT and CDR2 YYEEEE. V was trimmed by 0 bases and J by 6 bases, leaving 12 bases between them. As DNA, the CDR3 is TGTGCCAGCAGCTTGGGTCTTTGGAGCGCCGGGGAGCTGTTTTTT. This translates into CASSLGLWSAGELFF.

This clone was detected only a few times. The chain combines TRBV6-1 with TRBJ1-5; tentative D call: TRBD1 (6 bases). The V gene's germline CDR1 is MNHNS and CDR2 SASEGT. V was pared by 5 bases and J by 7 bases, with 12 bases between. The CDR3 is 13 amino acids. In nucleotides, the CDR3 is TGTGCCAGCAGTAGGGACAAAGGACAGCCCCAGCATTTT. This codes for CASSRDKGQPQHF.